This TCR beta chain was profiled in a study of blood T cells in healthy people across ages. Together with a sample-barcoded 5' primer, a J-beta primer mix was included in a second PCR lasting roughly 6 to 12 cycles. TCRdb redid the calling of the 5' RACE reads with MiXCR, one entry per CDR3 protein. The sample consists of about 1.8 million distinct CDR3 sequences, around half of them appearing once. The sample providers were healthy Caucasian people from Russia, aged about 6 to 95. Per-sample yields of isolated PBMCs were at least 6 million. V shed 5 bases, J shed 8 bases, and the junction held 9 bases outside the gene matches. In germline, CDR1 is MNHEY, CDR2 SMNVEV (reference sequence). CDR3 size: 14 residues.

Sequenced input: blood. This clonotype was obtained from a woman between 40 and 50 years old in good health. The chain has TRBV27 and TRBJ1-2, with 9 bases identical to TRBD1. The CDR3 region has the DNA TGTGCCAGCAGTCCGACGGGACAGGGCGGGGGCTACACCTTC. It yields the protein CASSPTGQGGGYTF.